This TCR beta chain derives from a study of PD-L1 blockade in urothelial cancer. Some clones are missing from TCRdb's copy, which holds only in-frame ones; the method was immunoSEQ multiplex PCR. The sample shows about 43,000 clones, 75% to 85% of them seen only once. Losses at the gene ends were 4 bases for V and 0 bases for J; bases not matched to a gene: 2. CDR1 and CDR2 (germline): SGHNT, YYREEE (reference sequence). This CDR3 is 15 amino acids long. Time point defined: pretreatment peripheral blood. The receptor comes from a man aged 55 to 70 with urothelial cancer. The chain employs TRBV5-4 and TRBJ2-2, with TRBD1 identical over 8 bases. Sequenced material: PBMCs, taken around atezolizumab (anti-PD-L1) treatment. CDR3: CASSADRANTGELFF. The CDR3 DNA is TGTGCCAGCAGCGCGGACAGGGCGAACACCGGGGAGCTGTTTTTT.